This T cell receptor (beta chain) was recorded in a study of early T cells in non-severe SARS-CoV-2 infection. Via MiXCR, TCRdb re-called the 5' RACE reads, giving one row per CDR3 protein. This table holds approximately 33,000 distinct CDR3 sequences, 3.9% found once. V lost 7 bases and J 3 bases, leaving 19 bases between the germline ends. The CDR3 extends over 15 amino acids. Germline CDR1 reads MNHEY; CDR2 reads SVGEGT. This clonotype was counted at least ten times. The antigen remains unidentified. Findings and limits, study-wide: VDJdb matching, biased toward anti-spike CD8 responses, missed private and CD4 specificities.

The TCR sequence derives from an adult who was a healthcare worker with PCR-confirmed SARS-CoV-2 infection or an uninfected control (not recorded which). The sequenced material came from whole blood. V is TRBV6-2 or TRBV6-3 and J is TRBJ2-7; D not resolved. The CDR3 DNA is TGTGCCAGCACCCCGAGTGGGCGGATTAGCTACGAGCAGTACTTC. Its protein is CASTPSGRISYEQYF.